The source of this T cell receptor (beta chain) is a study of regulatory T cells in long-lasting Graves disease. This clonotype was detected ten times or more. With iRepertoire HTBI primers and Arm-PCR of CDR3 regions, TCR beta libraries were built. From the multiplex PCR reads, TCRdb called clonotypes with MiXCR, one entry per CDR3 protein. The repertoire holds 400,000 to 450,000 distinct CDR3 sequences, about a sixth seen once, with roughly a tenth in the top ten. V lost 1 base and J 4 bases, leaving 10 bases between the germline ends. CDR3 length equals 14 residues. The germline gives CDR1 KGHSH, CDR2 LQKENI. Regarding time point: newly diagnosed GD, antithyroid drugs for less than 3 months. PBMCs were the source of the RNA used for TCR sequencing. These data were likewise used in another study, on T cells in Graves' hyperthyroidism and ophthalmopathy.

This sample comprised peripheral blood mononuclear cells (PBMCs), obtained at new diagnosis, from a patient treated with antithyroid drugs. The rearrangement uses TRBV18 and TRBJ1-2, with D maybe TRBD1 (6 bases). The source is a woman aged 30 to 39 with Graves disease. CDR3 nucleotides: TGTGCCAGCTCACCACGAGACAGGCTCTATGGCTACACCTTC. This encodes CASSPRDRLYGYTF.